This TCR beta chain was recovered during a study of regulatory T cells in long-lasting Graves disease. Trimming took 3 bases from V and 1 from J, leaving 12 bases between them. CDR1 and CDR2 (germline): LNHDA, SQIVND (reference sequence). CDR3 size: 15 residues. Time point noted: persistent/refractory GD, antithyroid drugs over 5 years with positive TRAb. The TCR library was made from RNA extracted from PBMCs. Library construction for TCR beta used iRepertoire HTBI primers and Arm-PCR of CDR3 regions. TCRdb fed the multiplex PCR reads into MiXCR, producing one record per CDR3 protein. The repertoire holds about 660,000 distinct CDR3 sequences, with 25% to 30% as singletons. This clonotype has more than one count but fewer than ten.

The source is a female donor with Graves disease. This specimen was peripheral blood mononuclear cells (PBMCs), taken when the disease was refractory, from a patient treated with antithyroid drugs. V and J are TRBV19 and TRBJ1-2; tentative D call: TRBD1 (5 bases). CDR3 nucleotides: TGTGCCAGTAGTATTCAGGGAATCGTTAACTATGGCTACACCTTC. Translated, it gives CASSIQGIVNYGYTF.